Shown below are 4 T cell receptor beta chains from a single sample sequenced in a study of OX40 agonist ivuxolimab in advanced cancers. Repertoires were generated with immunoSEQ multiplex PCR, while TCRdb's copy carries only in-frame clones and drops some. The sample includes some 42,000 clones, 80% to 90% of them seen just once. The sequenced sample was CD4+ or CD8+ T cells sorted from blood, obtained in a trial of the OX40 agonist ivuxolimab. Every receptor here comes from an adult with an advanced solid tumor such as melanoma, head and neck, liver or kidney cancer.

J is TRBJ2-1 and V is TRBV9, with D unclear. The V gene's germline CDR1 is SGDLS and CDR2 YYNGEE. The CDR3 length is 15 residues. V lost 1 base and J lost 1, with 9 bases in between. The CDR3 DNA is TGTGCCAGCAGCGTACTTTCCGGTTCCTACAATGAGCAGTTCTTC. Protein sequence: CASSVLSGSYNEQFF.

J is TRBJ2-5 and V is TRBV7-8; 13 bases agree with TRBD2. From germline, CDR1 is SGHVS and CDR2 FQNEAQ. The trim removed 1 base at V and 5 bases at J, leaving 10 bases unmatched. The CDR3 has 18 residues. The CDR3 nucleotides are TGTGCCAGCAGCTTAGGGTCTGGACTAGCGGGAGTGGGGGAGACCCAGTACTTC. Its protein product is CASSLGSGLAGVGETQYF.

The chain employs TRBV6-6 and TRBJ1-5; 8 bases are shared with TRBD1. Germline CDR1 is MNHNY and CDR2 is SVGAGI (reference sequence). With V trimmed by 7 bases and J by 2 bases, 7 bases remained unmatched. The CDR3 extends over 15 amino acids. The DNA of the CDR3 is TGTGCCAGCACCAGCCAGGGGGCTGGCAATCAGCCCCAGCATTTT. Residues: CASTSQGAGNQPQHF.

CDR3 nucleotides: TGCGCCAGCAGCCAAAATCTCAGACAGGGCGGCACTGAAGCTTTCTTT. It codes for CASSQNLRQGGTEAFF. The chain carries TRBV4-1 and TRBJ1-1, with TRBD1 identical over 7 bases. The trim removed 2 bases at V and 4 bases at J, leaving 10 bases unmatched. The CDR3 covers 16 residues. Germline-derived CDR1 and CDR2 are MGHRA and YSYEKL.